This record concerns one TCR beta chain sequence. Antigen specificity is unknown. This specimen belongs to a study of T-cell reconstitution after alpha-beta-depleted transplantation in children. V was shortened by 7 bases and J by 2 bases, with 28 bases between the two germline ends. Looked up from germline, CDR1 is SGHRS and CDR2 is YFSETQ. The CDR3 consists of 19 residues. Unique molecular identifiers were incorporated when the TCRbeta library was constructed. From the PCR reads, TCRdb called clonotypes with MiXCR, one entry per CDR3 protein. The table records hundreds of thousands of distinct CDR3 sequences, 13% of them present only once. Study findings and constraints: From newly produced T cells came most of the T-cell counts and diversity one year after transplant.

Sequencing was performed on PBMCs, mostly from graft donor cells, taken 360 days after TCRalphabeta/CD19-depleted stem cell transplant. This rearrangement joins TRBV5-1 to TRBJ1-3, with D tentatively TRBD1 (6 bases). The TCR originated in a male patient between 5 and 17 years old who had a stem cell transplant for acute myeloid leukemia, so the T cells may come from the graft donor. This CDR3 is CASSRTGSTPILPGNTIYF. In DNA, the CDR3 is TGCGCCAGCTCCCGAACAGGGTCGACTCCGATCCTACCTGGAAACACCATATATTTT.